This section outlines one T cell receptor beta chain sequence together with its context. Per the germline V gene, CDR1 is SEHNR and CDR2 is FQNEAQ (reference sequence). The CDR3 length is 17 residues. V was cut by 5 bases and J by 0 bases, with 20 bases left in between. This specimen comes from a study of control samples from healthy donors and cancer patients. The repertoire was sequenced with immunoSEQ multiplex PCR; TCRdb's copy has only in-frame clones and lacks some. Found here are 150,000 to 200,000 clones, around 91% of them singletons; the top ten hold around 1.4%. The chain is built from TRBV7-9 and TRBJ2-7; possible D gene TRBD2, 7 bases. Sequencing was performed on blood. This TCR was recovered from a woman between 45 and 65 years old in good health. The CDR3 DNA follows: TGTGCCAGCAGCAACAGGGAGGGGAGGACACTCTCCTACGAGCAGTACTTC. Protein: CASSNREGRTLSYEQYF.